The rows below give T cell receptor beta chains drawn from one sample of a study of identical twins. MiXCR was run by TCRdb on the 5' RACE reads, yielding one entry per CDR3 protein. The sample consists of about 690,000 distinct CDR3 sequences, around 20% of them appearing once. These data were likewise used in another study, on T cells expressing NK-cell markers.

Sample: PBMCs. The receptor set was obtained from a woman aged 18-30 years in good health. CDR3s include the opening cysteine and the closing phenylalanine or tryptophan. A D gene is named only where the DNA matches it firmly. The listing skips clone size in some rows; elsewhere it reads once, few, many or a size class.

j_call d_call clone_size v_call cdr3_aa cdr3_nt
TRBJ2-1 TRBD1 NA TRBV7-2 CASSLNRGRNEQFF TGTGCCAGCAGCTTAAACAGGGGGAGGAATGAGCAGTTCTTC
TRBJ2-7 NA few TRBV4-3 CASSQSRGVSYEQYF TGCGCCAGCAGCCAATCGAGAGGGGTTTCCTACGAGCAGTACTTC
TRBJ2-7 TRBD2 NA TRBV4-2 CASSQDLGTSRFYEQYF TGTGCCAGCAGCCAAGACTTGGGGACTAGCCGGTTCTACGAGCAGTACTTC
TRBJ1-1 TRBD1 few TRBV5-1 CASSLESGQGAAFF TGCGCCAGCAGCTTGGAGTCGGGACAGGGGGCAGCTTTCTTT
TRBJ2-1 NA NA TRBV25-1 CASSEFRRVNEQFF TGTGCCAGCAGTGAATTTAGACGGGTCAATGAGCAGTTCTTC
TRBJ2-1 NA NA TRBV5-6 CASSFGLNPLHEQFF TGTGCCAGCAGCTTCGGGCTAAACCCTCTCCATGAGCAGTTCTTC
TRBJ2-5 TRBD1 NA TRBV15 CATSRGSNRGQETQYF TGTGCCACCAGCAGAGGCTCGAACAGGGGACAAGAGACCCAGTACTTC
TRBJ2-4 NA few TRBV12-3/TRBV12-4 CASSTWGTVAKNIQYF TGTGCCAGCAGCACGTGGGGGACCGTAGCCAAAAACATTCAGTACTTC
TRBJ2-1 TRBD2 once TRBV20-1 CSARAVAGDIYNEQFF TGCAGTGCTAGAGCGGTAGCGGGGGATATTTACAATGAGCAGTTCTTC
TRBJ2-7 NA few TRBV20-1 CSARGSSHGYEQYF TGCAGTGCTAGAGGGTCTAGTCATGGTTACGAGCAGTACTTC
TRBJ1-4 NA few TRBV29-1 CSVVPRGNEKLFF TGCAGCGTTGTTCCCAGGGGTAATGAAAAACTGTTTTTT
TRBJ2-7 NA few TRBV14 CASSTGLAPNHEQYF TGTGCCAGCAGCACAGGACTCGCACCTAACCACGAGCAGTACTTC
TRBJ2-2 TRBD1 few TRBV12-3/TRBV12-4 CASSPVGQGRNTGELFF TGTGCCAGCAGTCCGGTAGGACAGGGTAGAAACACCGGGGAGCTGTTTTTT
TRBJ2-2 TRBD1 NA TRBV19 CASTSTTGIAGELFF TGTGCCAGTACCTCGACGACAGGGATCGCCGGGGAGCTGTTTTTT
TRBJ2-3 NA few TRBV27 CASSHFQVPADTQYF TGTGCCAGCAGTCACTTCCAAGTCCCGGCAGATACGCAGTATTTT
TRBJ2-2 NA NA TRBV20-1 CSLPGNTGELFF TGCAGCCTCCCAGGGAACACCGGGGAGCTGTTTTTT
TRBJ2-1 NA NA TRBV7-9 CASSQQFGGDNEQFF TGTGCCAGCAGCCAGCAATTCGGTGGGGACAATGAGCAGTTCTTC
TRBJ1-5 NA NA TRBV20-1 CSAFLGVGQPQHF TGCAGTGCTTTCCTCGGGGTAGGTCAGCCCCAGCATTTT
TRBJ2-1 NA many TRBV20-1 CSARDGGGGYNEQFF TGCAGTGCTAGAGATGGCGGGGGCGGGTACAATGAGCAGTTCTTC
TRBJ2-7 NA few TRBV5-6 CASSFGGGRVSDEQYF TGTGCCAGCAGCTTCGGAGGGGGTCGCGTCTCGGACGAGCAGTACTTC
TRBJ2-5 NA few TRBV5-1 CASSLSAPKGETQYF TGCGCCAGCAGCTTGTCGGCTCCGAAAGGAGAGACCCAGTACTTC
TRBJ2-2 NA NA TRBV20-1 CSAPDSWTNTGELFF TGCAGTGCGCCGGACAGCTGGACGAACACCGGGGAGCTGTTTTTT
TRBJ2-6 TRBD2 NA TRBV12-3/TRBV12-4 CASNSGTHSGANVLTF TGTGCCAGCAATAGCGGGACTCACTCTGGGGCCAACGTCCTGACTTTC
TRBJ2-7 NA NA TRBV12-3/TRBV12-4 CASIGRSSYEQYF TGTGCCAGCATTGGACGTAGCTCCTACGAGCAGTACTTC
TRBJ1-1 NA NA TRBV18 CASSPRNGGPDTEAFF TGTGCCAGCTCGCCCAGAAACGGGGGCCCGGACACTGAAGCTTTCTTT
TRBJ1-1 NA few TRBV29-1 CSVGQGANTEAFF TGCAGCGTTGGTCAGGGAGCTAACACTGAAGCTTTCTTT
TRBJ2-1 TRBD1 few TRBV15 CATSRGQGASNEQFF TGTGCCACCAGCAGGGGACAGGGGGCCAGCAATGAGCAGTTCTTC
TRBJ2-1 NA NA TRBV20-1 CSAPGIGYNVQFF TGCAGTGCTCCGGGAATTGGTTACAATGTGCAGTTCTTC
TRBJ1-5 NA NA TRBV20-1 CSARQINQPQHF TGCAGTGCTAGACAGATCAATCAGCCCCAGCATTTT
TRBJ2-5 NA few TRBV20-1 CSARDWPGVETQYF TGCAGTGCTAGAGATTGGCCAGGGGTAGAGACCCAGTACTTC
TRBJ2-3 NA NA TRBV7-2 CASSPFRGRDTQYF TGTGCCAGCAGCCCGTTCAGGGGAAGAGATACGCAGTATTTT
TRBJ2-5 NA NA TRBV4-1 CASSTKSAGMETQYF TGCGCCAGCAGTACAAAGTCTGCAGGAATGGAGACCCAGTACTTC
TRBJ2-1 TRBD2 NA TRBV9 CASSASGLVHNEQFF TGTGCCAGCAGCGCATCGGGACTAGTCCACAATGAGCAGTTCTTC
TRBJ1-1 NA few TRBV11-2 CASSYQGSTEAFF TGTGCCAGCAGCTACCAGGGAAGCACTGAAGCTTTCTTT
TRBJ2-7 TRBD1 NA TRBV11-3 CASSSRDSPYEQYF TGTGCCAGCAGCTCCCGGGACAGTCCCTACGAGCAGTACTTC
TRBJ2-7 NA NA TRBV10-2 CASSELRSHSYEQYF TGCGCCAGCAGTGAGTTGCGGTCTCACTCCTACGAGCAGTACTTC
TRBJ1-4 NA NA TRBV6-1 CASRDIDEKLFF TGTGCCAGCAGAGACATAGATGAAAAACTGTTTTTT
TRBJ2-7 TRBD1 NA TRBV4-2 CASSLGQGWSFEQYF TGTGCCAGCAGCCTAGGACAGGGTTGGTCCTTCGAGCAGTACTTC
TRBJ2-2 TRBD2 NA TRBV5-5 CASGTSERGELFF TGTGCCAGTGGGACTAGCGAGCGCGGGGAGCTGTTTTTT
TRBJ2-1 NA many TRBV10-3 CAITFGNEQFF TGTGCCATCACGTTCGGCAATGAGCAGTTCTTC
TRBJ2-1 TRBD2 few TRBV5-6 CASSLGASGIGNEQFF TGTGCCAGCAGCTTGGGGGCTAGCGGGATAGGCAATGAGCAGTTCTTC
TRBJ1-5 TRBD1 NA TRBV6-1 CASSAGQGSNQPQHF TGTGCCAGCAGCGCGGGACAGGGGAGCAATCAGCCCCAGCATTTT
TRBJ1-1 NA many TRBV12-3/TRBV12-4 CASSPHFLGLAGAMNTEAFF TGTGCCAGCAGTCCTCATTTTTTGGGACTAGCGGGGGCAATGAACACTGAAGCTTTCTTT
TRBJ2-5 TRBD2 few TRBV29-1 CSVEGLAGLQETQYF TGCAGCGTTGAGGGGCTAGCGGGTCTCCAAGAGACCCAGTACTTC
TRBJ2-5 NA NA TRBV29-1 CSVYSGETQYF TGCAGCGTGTACAGTGGAGAGACCCAGTACTTC
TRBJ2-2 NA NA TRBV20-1 CSARGLEGLIRGELFF TGCAGTGCTAGAGGGCTGGAAGGATTGATAAGAGGGGAGCTGTTTTTT